Shown below are 16 T cell receptor beta chains from a single sample sequenced in a study of cytomegalovirus exposure and HLA in healthy donors. The assay was immunoSEQ multiplex PCR, and TCRdb's table has in-frame clones only and misses some. The sample shows about 170,000 clones, about 86% of them seen only once. Sequencing was carried out using PBMCs. The receptors were sampled from a woman aged 25 to 39 in good health and CMV-seronegative.

The chain employs TRBV5-1 and TRBJ2-2; 11 bases are a match to TRBD2. The CDR3 length is 16 residues. Germline-derived CDR1 and CDR2 are SGHRS and YFSETQ. The J segment lost 8 bases and the V segment lost 5 bases, leaving 11 bases of the junction unmatched. CDR3 in DNA: TGCGCCAGCAGTCCCCCGGGACTAGCGGAGGGGGGGGAGCTGTTTTTT. Residues: CASSPPGLAEGGELFF. The full variable domain, with the rest looked up from reference TRBV5-1 and TRBJ2-2, is KAGVTQTPRYLIKTRGQQVTLSCSPISGHRSVSWYQQTPGQGLQFLFEYFSETQRNKGNFPGRFSGRQFSNSRSEMNVSTLELGDSALYLCASSPPGLAEGGELFFGEGSRLTVL.

CDR3 residues: CASRLDGLAGWSYNEQFF. CDR3 bases: TGTGCAAGTCGCTTAGATGGCCTAGCGGGGTGGTCCTACAATGAGCAGTTCTTC. The chain joins TRBV12-2 to TRBJ2-1; the D call TRBD2 from the table was never checked on the DNA. TRBV12-2 is noted as a pseudogene. The CDR3 consists of 18 residues.

The rearrangement uses TRBV7-9 and TRBJ1-2; 8 nucleotides line up with TRBD1. The CDR3 extends over 13 amino acids. Germline CDR1 is SEHNR and CDR2 is FQNEAQ (reference sequence). The trim removed 5 bases at V and 2 bases at J, leaving 1 base unmatched. The CDR3 DNA follows: TGTGCCAGCAGCCGGGACAGGAACTATGGCTACACCTTC. Translated: CASSRDRNYGYTF. Full variable domain (rest looked up from reference TRBV7-9 and TRBJ1-2): DTGVSQNPRHKITKRGQNVTFRCDPISEHNRLYWYRQTLGQGPEFLTYFQNEAQLEKSRLLSDRFSAERPKGSFSTLEIQRTEQGDSAMYLCASSRDRNYGYTFGSGTRLTVV.

The chain carries TRBV2 and TRBJ1-5, with D possibly matching TRBD1 (6 bases). The CDR3 runs to 14 residues. The V gene's germline CDR1 is SNHLY and CDR2 FYNNEI. V dropped 6 bases and J dropped 3 bases, with 12 bases sitting between them. The CDR3: CASSDTGHNQPQHF. The CDR3 DNA reads as TGTGCCAGCAGCGACACAGGGCACAATCAGCCCCAGCATTTT. Together with reference TRBV2 and TRBJ1-5, the CDR3 gives the full variable domain: EPEVTQTPSHQVTQMGQEVILRCVPISNHLYFYWYRQILGQKVEFLVSFYNNEISEKSEIFDDQFSVERPDGSNFTLKIRSTKLEDSAMYFCASSDTGHNQPQHFGDGTRLSIL.

This chain connects TRBV2 to TRBJ2-1; D perhaps matches TRBD2 (5 bases). Germline CDR1 and CDR2: SNHLY and FYNNEI. With 5 bases removed from V and 4 bases from J, the gap between germline ends came to 15 bases. CDR3 length: 15 residues. This CDR3 reads CASSYSEGGYNEQFF. CDR3 sequence (DNA): TGTGCCAGCAGTTACTCCGAGGGTGGGTACAATGAGCAGTTCTTC.

The chain joins TRBV7-9 to TRBJ1-2, with D perhaps TRBD1 (5 bases). Germline CDR1 reads SEHNR; CDR2 reads FQNEAQ (reference sequence). The germline V and J ends were trimmed by 4 bases and 7 bases, with 16 bases remaining between them. The CDR3 sequence is 14 residues long. In nucleotides, the CDR3 is TGTGCCAGCAGCTCTCAGTATTTTAGGGGTGGCTACACCTTC. Translation: CASSSQYFRGGYTF.

This clone was counted a few times. The CDR3 reads CASSFASGGFEQYF. The CDR3 bases are TGTGCCAGCAGTTTCGCTAGCGGGGGATTCGAGCAGTACTTC. The J gene is TRBJ2-7, the V gene TRBV27, with 10 bases lining up with TRBD2. Trimming at V came to 3 bases and at J to 6 bases, leaving 5 bases not matched to a gene. The germline CDR1 and CDR2 sequences are MNHEY and SMNVEV (reference sequence). The CDR3 length is 14 residues.

The chain uses TRBV9 and TRBJ2-2; 8 bases fit TRBD2. The CDR3 contains 16 residues. Trimming at V came to 6 bases and at J to 1 base, leaving 8 bases not matched to a gene. Per germline, CDR1 SGDLS and CDR2 YYNGEE. This CDR3 is CASTFPSGGNTGELFF. In DNA, the CDR3 is TGTGCCAGCACCTTCCCCAGCGGGGGGAACACCGGGGAGCTGTTTTTT.

This chain links TRBV4-1 with TRBJ1-6; no definite D call. Trimming left V 1 base short and J 9 bases short, with 10 bases between. The CDR3 sequence is 14 residues long. Per germline, CDR1 MGHRA and CDR2 YSYEKL. DNA for the CDR3: TGCGCCAGCAGCCAAGTTTCCGGAGGTTCACCCCTCCACTTT. Translation: CASSQVSGGSPLHF.

The chain has TRBV19 and TRBJ1-1; 7 bases match TRBD1. In germline, CDR1 is LNHDA, CDR2 SQIVND (reference sequence). Trimming cost V 9 bases and J 0 bases; bases outside gene matches: 4. The CDR3 has 13 amino acids. For the CDR3, the DNA is TGTGCCAGCAACAGGGGAATGAACACTGAAGCTTTCTTT. It yields the protein CASNRGMNTEAFF.

The chain couples TRBV5-4 to TRBJ1-4, with 7 bases aligning to TRBD1. The V gene's germline CDR1 is SGHNT and CDR2 YYREEE (reference sequence). There are 14 residues in the CDR3. V lost 0 bases and J lost 6; bases outside the gene matches: 2. CDR3: CASSLDRGHEKLFF. CDR3 coding DNA: TGTGCCAGCAGCTTGGATAGGGGGCATGAAAAACTGTTTTTT.

The chain is built from TRBV2 and TRBJ2-1; weak D call: TRBD2 (5 bases). Trimming removed 0 bases at V and 1 base at J, with 7 bases between. This CDR3 comprises 15 residues. Looked up from germline, CDR1 is SNHLY and CDR2 is FYNNEI. The CDR3 is CASSEALASYNEQFF. The CDR3, as DNA: TGTGCCAGCAGTGAAGCGCTAGCATCCTACAATGAGCAGTTCTTC.

CDR3 DNA: TGTGCCATCAGTGGGACAACTGGGGCCAACGTCCTGACTTTC. Its translation is CAISGTTGANVLTF. The chain recombines TRBV10-3 with TRBJ2-6, with TRBD1 as a possible D gene (5 bases). Germline V gene lookup returns CDR1 ENHRY and CDR2 SYGVKD. The V gene lost 4 bases and the J gene lost 2 bases, with 6 bases spanning the gap. The CDR3 sequence is 14 residues long.

The chain employs TRBV19 and TRBJ1-5; 7 bases match TRBD1. CDR3 length: 17 residues. The V and J ends lost 8 bases and 1 base, in that order; junction bases with no gene match: 14. Germline-derived CDR1 and CDR2 are LNHDA and SQIVND (reference sequence). DNA of the CDR3: TGTGCCAGTGCCGCGCGGGACAGCCGGAAAAGCAATCAGCCCCAGCATTTT. Its protein is CASAARDSRKSNQPQHF.

The chain uses TRBV6-6 and TRBJ2-7; TRBD1 agrees at 7 bases. V lost 3 bases and J lost 5; bases outside the gene matches: 4. CDR1 and CDR2 from the germline V gene are MNHNY and SVGAGI (reference sequence). This CDR3 comprises 13 residues. CDR3 coding DNA: TGTGCCAGCAGTTATTCCACAGGGGACGAGCAGTACTTC. It codes for CASSYSTGDEQYF.

This chain connects TRBV4-3 to TRBJ1-2, with 7 positions matching TRBD1. The CDR3 covers 15 residues. V trimming: 1 base; J trimming: 4 bases; junction bases outside the gene matches: 6. Germline V gene lookup returns CDR1 LGHNA and CDR2 YSLEER. CDR3 loop: CASSQVGQRLYGYTF. DNA for the CDR3: TGCGCCAGCAGCCAAGTGGGACAGAGACTCTATGGCTACACCTTC.